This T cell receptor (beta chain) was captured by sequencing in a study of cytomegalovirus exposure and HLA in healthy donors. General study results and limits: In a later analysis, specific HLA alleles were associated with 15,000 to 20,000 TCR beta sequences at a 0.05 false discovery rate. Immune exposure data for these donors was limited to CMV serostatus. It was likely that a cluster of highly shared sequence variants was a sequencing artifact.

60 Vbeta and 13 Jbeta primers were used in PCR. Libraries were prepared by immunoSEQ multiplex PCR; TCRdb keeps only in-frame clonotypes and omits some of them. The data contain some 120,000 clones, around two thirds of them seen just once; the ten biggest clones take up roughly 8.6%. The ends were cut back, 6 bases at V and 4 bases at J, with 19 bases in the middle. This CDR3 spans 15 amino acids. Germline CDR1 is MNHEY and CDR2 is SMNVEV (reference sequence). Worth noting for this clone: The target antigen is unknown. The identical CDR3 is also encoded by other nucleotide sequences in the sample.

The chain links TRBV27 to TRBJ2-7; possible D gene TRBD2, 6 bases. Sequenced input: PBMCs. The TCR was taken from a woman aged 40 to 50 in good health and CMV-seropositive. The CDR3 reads CASSEIGSTAYEQYF. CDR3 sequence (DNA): TGTGCCAGCAGCGAGATCGGGAGCACAGCTTACGAGCAGTACTTC.